This entry lists 2 T cell receptor beta chains sequenced from one sample in a study of T-cell reconstitution after alpha-beta-depleted transplantation in children. The library targeted TCRbeta and was prepared with unique molecular identifiers. Via MiXCR, TCRdb re-called the PCR reads, giving one row per CDR3 protein. This sample yields around 450,000 distinct CDR3 sequences, of which roughly 10% are seen a single time; just over 2% belongs to the top ten. Sequences were derived from PBMCs, sampled before TCRalphabeta/CD19-depleted stem cell transplant. Receptors were obtained from a child under 10 years old with inherited bone marrow failure, due to receive a stem cell transplant.

This clonotype was counted ten times or more. The rearrangement uses TRBV25-1 and TRBJ1-2; D unclear. CDR1 and CDR2 from the germline V gene are MGHDK and SYGVNS. The CDR3 runs to 14 residues. Trimming left V 2 bases short and J 3 bases short, with 10 bases between. The CDR3 loop reads CASSEPAGDYGYTF. The CDR3 coding sequence is TGTGCCAGCAGTGAACCCGCCGGAGACTATGGCTACACCTTC.

The chain uses TRBV18 and TRBJ2-6, with 9 bases identical to TRBD1. Germline CDR1 reads KGHSH; CDR2 reads LQKENI. The CDR3 contains 20 residues. Trimming removed 3 bases from V and 1 base from J; junction bases left unmatched: 13. CDR3 residues: CASSPYETGGSGSGANVLTF. The CDR3 DNA reads as TGTGCCAGCTCACCCTATGAAACAGGGGGCTCTGGTTCTGGGGCCAACGTCCTGACTTTC.